The T cell receptor (beta chain) described here comes from a study of tumor-infiltrating lymphocytes in primary liver carcinoma. Germline values: CDR1 SGHAT, CDR2 FQNNGV. The length of the CDR3 is 16 residues. A primer matching the constant region was used to make TCR beta cDNA from approximately 520 ng of total RNA. Three nested multiplex PCR rounds, a slightly modified ARM-PCR method, built the TCR beta libraries. Researchers ran the first two PCR rounds for roughly 10 cycles each with TRBV1-TRBV30 forward primers and a C-beta reverse primer. TCRdb used MiXCR to reprocess the multiplex PCR reads, holding one entry per CDR3 protein. The sample holds some 180,000 distinct CDR3 sequences, 60% seen once. This clonotype was recorded once. At one boundary the junction diverges from the germline segment, which might be a read error. Unsorted whole blood supplied the RNA, and germline DNA was extracted too.

The receptor was derived from a man between 40 and 49 years old with primary liver carcinoma and hepatitis B virus infection. The rearrangement uses TRBV11-2 and TRBJ2-2, with 9 bases matching TRBD2. The sequencing sample was made of peripheral blood. CDR3 in amino acids: CASSPIAGANTRELLF. CDR3 sequence (DNA): TGTGCCAGCAGCCCCATAGCGGGAGCGAACACCCGGGAGCTGCTTTTT.